This TCR beta chain was sequenced during a study of regulatory T cells in long-lasting Graves disease. On the study more broadly: Patients newly diagnosed with Graves' had been on antithyroid drugs for under 3 months. Whole-study results and caveats: Accuracy might have suffered from few samples. Persistent disease samples used TRBV28, TRBJ1-2 and TRBJ2-5 preferentially.

Described time point: newly diagnosed GD, antithyroid drugs for less than 3 months. The TCR library was prepared using RNA isolated from PBMCs. Peripheral blood, 7.5 to 9 milliliters of it, was drawn into EDTA tubes. CDR1 and CDR2 from the germline V gene are SGHRS and YFSETQ. CDR3 size: 16 residues. Trimming at V came to 4 bases and at J to 6 bases, leaving 13 bases not matched to a gene. This clonotype came up a few times. Antigen unknown. According to the study, TCR beta libraries were built with iRepertoire HTBI primers and CDR3-region Arm-PCR. TCRdb analysed the multiplex PCR reads with MiXCR anew, one entry per CDR3 protein. The sample gives approximately 230,000 distinct CDR3 sequences, 15% to 20% of which show up once; approximately 20% is in the top ten.

The clonotype was recovered from a female donor with Graves disease. The gene calls are TRBV5-1 and TRBJ2-1, with 7 nucleotides matching TRBD1. Sequenced material: peripheral blood mononuclear cells (PBMCs), taken at new diagnosis, from a patient treated with antithyroid drugs. This chain's CDR3 is CASSRTGEVYLNEQFF. As DNA, the CDR3 is TGCGCCAGCAGCCGAACAGGGGAAGTGTACCTCAATGAGCAGTTCTTC.